The clone carrying this TCR beta chain has just a few counts. The repertoire was sequenced with immunoSEQ multiplex PCR; TCRdb's copy has only in-frame clones and lacks some. The data show about 220,000 clones, with over 70% seen just once and 7% to 8.5% held by the top ten. This entry comes from a study of blood T cell repertoires in COVID-19. For the study at large: Researchers got acute and convalescent COVID-19 samples from the United States, Italy and Spain. From T cells, B-cell-depleted T cells, or PBMCs came the material, which was cDNA or gDNA.

The CDR3 is 13 amino acids. V shed 6 bases and J shed 3 bases, with 11 bases lying between them. CDR1 MNHEY and CDR2 SVGAGI come from the germline V gene. This receptor was identified in an older woman with acute or convalescent COVID-19. The rearrangement uses TRBV6-5 and TRBJ1-2; tentatively, D is TRBD1 (5 bases). Sequencing was carried out using peripheral blood. CDR3 coding DNA: TGTGCCAGCAGCGCGGGGGGGGACTATGGCTACACCTTC. This translates into CASSAGGDYGYTF.